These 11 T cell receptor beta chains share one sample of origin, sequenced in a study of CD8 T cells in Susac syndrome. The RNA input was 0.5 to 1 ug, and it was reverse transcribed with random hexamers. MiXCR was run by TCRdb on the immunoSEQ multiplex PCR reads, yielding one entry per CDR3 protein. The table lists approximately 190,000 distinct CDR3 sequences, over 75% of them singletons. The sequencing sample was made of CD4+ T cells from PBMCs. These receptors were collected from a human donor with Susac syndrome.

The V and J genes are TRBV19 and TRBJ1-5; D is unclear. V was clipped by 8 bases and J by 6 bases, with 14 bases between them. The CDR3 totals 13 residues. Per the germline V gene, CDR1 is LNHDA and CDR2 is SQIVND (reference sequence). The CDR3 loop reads CASRPVAGQPQHF. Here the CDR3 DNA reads TGTGCCAGTCGCCCGGTGGCGGGTCAGCCCCAGCATTTT.

CDR3 sequence: CASSQVLAGDTQYF. The CDR3 bases are TGTGCCAGCAGCCAAGTACTAGCCGGAGATACGCAGTATTTT. This chain joins TRBV3-1 and TRBJ2-3; the D gene is possibly TRBD2 (6 bases). The CDR3 has 14 amino acids. Germline-derived CDR1 and CDR2 are LGHDT and YNNKEL (reference sequence). Between the trimmed V and J ends, which lost 1 base and 5 bases, there was a span of 10 bases.

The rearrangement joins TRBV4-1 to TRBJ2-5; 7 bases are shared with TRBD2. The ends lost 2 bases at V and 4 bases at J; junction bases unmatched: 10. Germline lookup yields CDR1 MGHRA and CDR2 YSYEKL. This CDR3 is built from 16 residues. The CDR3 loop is CASSQLAGLAVETQYF. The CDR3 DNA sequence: TGCGCCAGCAGCCAACTCGCTGGCCTAGCGGTAGAGACCCAGTACTTC.

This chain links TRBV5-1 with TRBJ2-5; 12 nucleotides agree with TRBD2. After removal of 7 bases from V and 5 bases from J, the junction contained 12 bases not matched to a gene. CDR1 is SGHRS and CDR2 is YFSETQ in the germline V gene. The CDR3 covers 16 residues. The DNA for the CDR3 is TGCGCCAGCGGTATCGCTAGCGGGAGGGCCTCGGAGACCCAGTACTTC. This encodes CASGIASGRASETQYF.

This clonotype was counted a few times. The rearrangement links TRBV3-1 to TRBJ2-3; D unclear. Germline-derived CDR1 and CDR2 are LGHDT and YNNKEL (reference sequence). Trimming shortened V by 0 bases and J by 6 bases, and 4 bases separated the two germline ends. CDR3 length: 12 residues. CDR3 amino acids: CASSQETDTQYF. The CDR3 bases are TGTGCCAGCAGCCAAGAGACGGATACGCAGTATTTT.

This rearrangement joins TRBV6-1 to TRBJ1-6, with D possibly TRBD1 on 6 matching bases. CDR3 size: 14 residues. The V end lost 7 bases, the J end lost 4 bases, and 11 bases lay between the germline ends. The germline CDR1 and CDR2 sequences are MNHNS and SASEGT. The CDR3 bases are TGTGCCAGCACCCAAGGACAGTATAATTCACCCCTCCACTTT. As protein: CASTQGQYNSPLHF.

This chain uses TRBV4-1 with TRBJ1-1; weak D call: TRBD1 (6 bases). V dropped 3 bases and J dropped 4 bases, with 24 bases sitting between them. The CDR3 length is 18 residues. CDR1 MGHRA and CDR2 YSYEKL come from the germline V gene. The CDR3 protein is CASSHRTAGSRSGTEAFF. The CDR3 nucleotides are TGCGCCAGCAGCCACCGGACAGCCGGGAGTCGATCGGGCACTGAAGCTTTCTTT.

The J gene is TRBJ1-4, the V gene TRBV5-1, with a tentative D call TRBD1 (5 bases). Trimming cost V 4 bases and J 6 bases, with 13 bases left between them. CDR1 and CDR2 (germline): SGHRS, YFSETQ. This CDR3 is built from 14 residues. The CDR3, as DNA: TGCGCCAGCAGCCCCAGGGTGGAGGATGAAAAACTGTTTTTT. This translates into CASSPRVEDEKLFF.

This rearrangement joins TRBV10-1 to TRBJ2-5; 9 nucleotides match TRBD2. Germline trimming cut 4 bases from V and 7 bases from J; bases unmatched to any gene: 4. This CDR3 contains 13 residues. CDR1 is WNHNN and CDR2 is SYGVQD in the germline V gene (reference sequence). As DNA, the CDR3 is TGCGCCAGCAGTGTGGCTAGCGGGGCGACCCAGTACTTC. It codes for CASSVASGATQYF.

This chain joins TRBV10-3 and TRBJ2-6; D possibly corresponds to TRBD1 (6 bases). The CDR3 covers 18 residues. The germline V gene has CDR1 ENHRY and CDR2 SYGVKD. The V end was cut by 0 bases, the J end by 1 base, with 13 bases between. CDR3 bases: TGTGCCATCAGTGAGTCCGCGACAGGTAGTTCTGGGGCCAACGTCCTGACTTTC. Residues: CAISESATGSSGANVLTF.

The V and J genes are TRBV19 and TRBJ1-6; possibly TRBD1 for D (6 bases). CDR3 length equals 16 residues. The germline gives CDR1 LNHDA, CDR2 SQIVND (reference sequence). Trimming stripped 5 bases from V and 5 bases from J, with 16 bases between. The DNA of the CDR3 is TGTGCCAGTAGTCAAACCGGGACACCAAATAATTCACCCCTCCACTTT. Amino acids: CASSQTGTPNNSPLHF. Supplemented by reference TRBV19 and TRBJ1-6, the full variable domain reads DGGITQSPKYLFRKEGQNVTLSCEQNLNHDAMYWYRQDPGQGLRLIYYSQIVNDFQKGDIAEGYSVSREKKESFPLTVTSAQKNPTAFYLCASSQTGTPNNSPLHFGNGTRLTVT.